The present entry profiles one T cell receptor beta chain with its context. The data were obtained in a study of cytomegalovirus exposure and HLA in healthy donors. With 60 Vbeta and 13 Jbeta primers, the PCR was carried out. The table came from immunoSEQ multiplex PCR; TCRdb's copy has only in-frame clones and leaves some out. The sample holds tens of thousands of clones, roughly 70% seen once. Germline loops: CDR1 WSHSY, CDR2 SAAADI. V lost 5 bases and J 3 bases, leaving 16 bases between the germline ends. CDR3 length: 15 residues. This TCR was recovered from a woman in her thirties or forties in good health and CMV-seropositive. Specimen: PBMCs. This sequence joins TRBV10-2 and TRBJ1-1, with D unresolved. The CDR3 nucleotides are TGCGCCAGCAGTCGCCGGGGAGGCCTCGACACTGAAGCTTTCTTT. Protein product: CASSRRGGLDTEAFF.